This TCR beta chain is drawn from a study of monozygotic twins with inflammatory bowel disease. CDR3 length: 11 residues. Looked up from germline, CDR1 is ENHRY and CDR2 is SYGVKD. Turning to this clonotype: The antigen is not known.

Donors gave 2 to 3 ml of blood apiece. Findings of the study overall: Patient-specific immunosuppressive treatments may have made repertoires more variable.

UMIs that included a 6-nucleotide sample barcode were added by template switching, which took place during cDNA synthesis. Amplification used two nested PCRs: around 15 cycles, then 9 cycles, on TCRalpha/TCRbeta cDNA. From its re-call of the 5' RACE reads, TCRdb lists each CDR3 protein once, without DNA. Its listing shows over 200,000 distinct CDR3 sequences. Sequenced material: blood. The chain uses TRBV10-3 and TRBJ1-1; TCRdb's D gene call, TRBD1, goes unchecked for lack of DNA. The receptor was isolated from a human donor with ulcerative colitis or Crohn's disease, or a healthy co-twin of an affected twin (not recorded which). The CDR3 is CAISESGQGFF.